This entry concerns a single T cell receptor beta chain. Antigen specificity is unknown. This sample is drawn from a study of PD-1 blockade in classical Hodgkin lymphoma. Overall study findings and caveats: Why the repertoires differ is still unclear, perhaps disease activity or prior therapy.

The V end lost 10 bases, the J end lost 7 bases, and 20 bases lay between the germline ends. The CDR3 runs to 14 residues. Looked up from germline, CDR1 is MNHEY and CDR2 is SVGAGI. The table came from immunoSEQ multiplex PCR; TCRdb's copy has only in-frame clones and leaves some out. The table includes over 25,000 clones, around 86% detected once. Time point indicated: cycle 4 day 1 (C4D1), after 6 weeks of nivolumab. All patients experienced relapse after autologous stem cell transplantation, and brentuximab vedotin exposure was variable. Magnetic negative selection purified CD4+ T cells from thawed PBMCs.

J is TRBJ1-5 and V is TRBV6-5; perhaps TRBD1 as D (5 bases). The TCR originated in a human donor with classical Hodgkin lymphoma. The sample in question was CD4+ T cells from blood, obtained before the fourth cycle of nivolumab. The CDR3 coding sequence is TGTGCCACGCGGGGCCAGGGAGGATCCCAGCCCCAGCATTTT. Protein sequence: CATRGQGGSQPQHF.